These 9 T cell receptor beta chains originate from one sample sequenced in a study of post-analysis software for immune sequencing data. Study observations and caveats: Patients used about five TRBV segments, including TRBV5-6, TRBV5-1 and TRBV20-1, more often than controls.

The TCR beta cDNA libraries carried unique molecular identifiers. TCRdb re-called the PCR reads through MiXCR, storing one row per CDR3 protein. Of about 800,000 distinct CDR3 sequences in the sample, roughly 29% are singletons; the top ten hold 0.56%. No cognate antigen is known for these TCRs. The sample taken for sequencing was blood. These receptors were taken from a girl aged 10 to 17 with multiple sclerosis.

This clonotype was seen repeatedly, ten times or more. The genes are TRBV7-2 and TRBJ1-5, with no clear D. The CDR3 is 14 residues long. Germline CDR1 and CDR2: SGHTA and FQGNSA. V lost 3 bases and J lost 0, with 6 bases in between. CDR3: CASSFKFSNQPQHF. The CDR3 coding sequence is TGTGCCAGCAGCTTTAAGTTTAGCAATCAGCCCCAGCATTTT.

This clonotype was observed a handful of times. The chain employs TRBV29-1 and TRBJ2-4, with TRBD1 matching 10 bases. The J call may not be correct, given that the DNA end is closer to TRBJ2-7. Germline CDR1 and CDR2: SQVTM and ANQGSEA. CDR3 length: 15 residues. CDR3 in amino acids: CSVAEGTGVNYEQYF. In DNA, the CDR3 is TGCAGCGTCGCAGAAGGGACAGGGGTAAACTACGAGCAGTACTTC.

The chain couples TRBV10-3 to TRBJ2-7, with a possible D match to TRBD2 (5 bases). Trimming took 6 bases from V and 3 from J, leaving 12 bases between them. This CDR3 is built from 13 residues. CDR1 and CDR2 from the germline V gene are ENHRY and SYGVKD. This chain's CDR3 is CAISFGAGYEQYF. The CDR3 region has the DNA TGTGCCATCAGCTTCGGCGCGGGCTACGAGCAGTACTTC.

This clonotype was detected a few times. The V gene is TRBV10-3, the J gene TRBJ1-1, with D unclear. Per the germline V gene, CDR1 is ENHRY and CDR2 is SYGVKD. This CDR3 spans 14 amino acids. Trimming stripped 3 bases from V and 4 bases from J, with 12 bases between. The DNA for the CDR3 is TGTGCCATCAGTGACAGCCCCCGTAGCACTGAAGCTTTCTTT. Its translation: CAISDSPRSTEAFF.

This chain joins TRBV24-1 and TRBJ2-5, with unresolved D. The V gene lost 4 bases and the J gene lost 1 base, with 6 bases spanning the gap. The CDR3 runs to 13 residues. Germline loops: CDR1 KGHDR, CDR2 SFDVKD. For the CDR3, the DNA is TGTGCCACCAGTGAACAAGCCCAAGAGACCCAGTACTTC. As protein: CATSEQAQETQYF.

This clonotype was detected many times. V usage is TRBV20-1 and J usage is TRBJ2-7; D may match TRBD1 or TRBD2 (5 bases each). V gave up 0 bases and J gave up 7 bases, with 19 bases separating them. The germline V gene has CDR1 DFQATT and CDR2 SNEGSKA (reference sequence). The CDR3 runs to 15 residues. This CDR3 is CSARDARGVIWEQYF. The CDR3 DNA reads TGCAGTGCTAGAGATGCGAGAGGGGTCATTTGGGAGCAGTACTTC.

This chain connects TRBV27 to TRBJ2-1, with a possible D match to TRBD2 (6 bases). V dropped 0 bases and J dropped 10 bases, with 10 bases sitting between them. This CDR3 comprises 13 residues. From germline, CDR1 is MNHEY and CDR2 SMNVEV (reference sequence). The CDR3 loop reads CASSLSRGREQFF. CDR3 in DNA: TGTGCCAGCAGTTTATCCCGGGGGAGGGAGCAGTTCTTC.

This clonotype was seen only a few times. This chain joins TRBV29-1 and TRBJ2-1; TRBD1 might be the D (6 bases). The length of the CDR3 is 14 residues. V lost 4 bases to trimming and J lost 3 bases, with 13 bases between them. Germline lookup yields CDR1 SQVTM and CDR2 ANQGSEA. The CDR3 sequence is CSVGSGDLYNEQFF. The DNA for the CDR3 is TGCAGCGTTGGGTCAGGGGACCTCTACAATGAGCAGTTCTTC.

The chain employs TRBV2 and TRBJ1-2; 10 bases match TRBD1. J lost 3 bases, V lost 4 bases, and 8 bases had no gene match. CDR1 and CDR2 (germline): SNHLY, FYNNEI. The CDR3 runs 16 residues. This CDR3 reads CASSVLRDRGYYGYTF. Here the CDR3 DNA reads TGTGCCAGCAGTGTCCTAAGGGACAGGGGCTACTATGGCTACACCTTC.